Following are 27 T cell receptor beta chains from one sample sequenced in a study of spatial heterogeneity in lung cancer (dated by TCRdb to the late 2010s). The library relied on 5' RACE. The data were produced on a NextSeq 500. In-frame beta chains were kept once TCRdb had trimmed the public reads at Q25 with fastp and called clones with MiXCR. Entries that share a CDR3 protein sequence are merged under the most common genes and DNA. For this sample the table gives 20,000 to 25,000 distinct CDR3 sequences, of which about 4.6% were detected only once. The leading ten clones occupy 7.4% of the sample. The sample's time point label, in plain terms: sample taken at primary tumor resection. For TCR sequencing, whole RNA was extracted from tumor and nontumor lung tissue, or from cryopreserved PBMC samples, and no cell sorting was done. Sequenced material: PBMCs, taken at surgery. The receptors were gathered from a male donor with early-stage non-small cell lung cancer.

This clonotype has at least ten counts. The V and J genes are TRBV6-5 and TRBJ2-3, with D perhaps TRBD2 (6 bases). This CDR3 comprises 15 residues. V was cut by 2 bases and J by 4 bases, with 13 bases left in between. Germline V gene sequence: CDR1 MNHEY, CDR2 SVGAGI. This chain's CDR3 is CASSYGDGRPDTQYF. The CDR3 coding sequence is TGTGCCAGCAGTTACGGGGACGGGAGACCAGATACGCAGTATTTT.

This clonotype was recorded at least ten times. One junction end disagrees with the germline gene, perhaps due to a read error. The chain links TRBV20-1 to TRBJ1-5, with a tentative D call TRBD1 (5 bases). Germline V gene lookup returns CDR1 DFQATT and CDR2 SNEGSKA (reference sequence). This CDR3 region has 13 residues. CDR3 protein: CSASAGPNRPQHF. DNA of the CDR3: TGCAGTGCTAGCGCGGGACCAAATCGGCCCCAGCATTTT.

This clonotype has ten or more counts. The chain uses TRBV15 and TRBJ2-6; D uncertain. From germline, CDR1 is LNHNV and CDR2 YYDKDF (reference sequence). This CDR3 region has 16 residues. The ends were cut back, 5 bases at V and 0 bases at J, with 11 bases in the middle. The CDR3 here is CATSALWDSGANVLTF. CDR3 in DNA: TGTGCCACCAGCGCCCTCTGGGACTCTGGGGCCAACGTCCTGACTTTC.

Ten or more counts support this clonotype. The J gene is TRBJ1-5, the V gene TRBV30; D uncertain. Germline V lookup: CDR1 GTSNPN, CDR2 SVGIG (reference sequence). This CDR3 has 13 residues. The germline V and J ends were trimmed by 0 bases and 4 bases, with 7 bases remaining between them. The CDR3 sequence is CAWSVRSNQPQHF. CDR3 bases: TGTGCCTGGAGTGTAAGGTCTAATCAGCCCCAGCATTTT. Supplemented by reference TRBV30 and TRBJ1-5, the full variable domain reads SQTIHQWPATLVQPVGSPLSLECTVEGTSNPNLYWYRQAAGRGLQLLFYSVGIGQISSEVPQNLSASRPQDRQFILSSKKLLLSDSGFYLCAWSVRSNQPQHFGDGTRLSIL.

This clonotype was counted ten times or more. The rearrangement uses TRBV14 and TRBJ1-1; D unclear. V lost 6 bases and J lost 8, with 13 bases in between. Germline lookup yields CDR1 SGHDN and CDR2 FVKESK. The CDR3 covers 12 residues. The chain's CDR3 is CASRPVRLEAFF. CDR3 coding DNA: TGTGCCAGCAGGCCTGTACGATTAGAAGCTTTCTTT.

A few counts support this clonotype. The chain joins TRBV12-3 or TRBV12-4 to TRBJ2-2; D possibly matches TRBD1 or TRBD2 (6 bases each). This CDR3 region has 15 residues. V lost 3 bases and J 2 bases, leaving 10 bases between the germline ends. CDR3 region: CASSFYGGNTGELFF. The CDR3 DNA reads TGTGCCAGCAGTTTTTACGGGGGCAACACCGGGGAGCTGTTTTTT.

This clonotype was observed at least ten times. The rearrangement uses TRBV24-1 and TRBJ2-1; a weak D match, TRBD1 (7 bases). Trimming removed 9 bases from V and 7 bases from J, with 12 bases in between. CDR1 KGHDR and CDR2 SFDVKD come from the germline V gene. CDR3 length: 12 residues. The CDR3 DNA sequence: TGTGCCACCCAGGGGGGAGAGAATGAGCAGTTCTTC. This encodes CATQGGENEQFF.

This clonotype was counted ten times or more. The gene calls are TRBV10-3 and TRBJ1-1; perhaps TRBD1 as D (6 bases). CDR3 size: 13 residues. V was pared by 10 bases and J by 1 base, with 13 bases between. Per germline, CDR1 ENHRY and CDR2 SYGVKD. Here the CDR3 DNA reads TGTGCCACCTCAGGGGCGCCGAACACTGAAGCTTTCTTT. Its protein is CATSGAPNTEAFF.

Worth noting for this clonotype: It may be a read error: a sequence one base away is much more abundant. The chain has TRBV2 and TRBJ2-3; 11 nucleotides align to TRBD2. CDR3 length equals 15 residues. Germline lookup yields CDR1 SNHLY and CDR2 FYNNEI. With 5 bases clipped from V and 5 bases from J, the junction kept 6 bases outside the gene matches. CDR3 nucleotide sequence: TGTGCCAGCAGTTCTTCCGGGACTAGCGGAGATACGCAGTATTTT. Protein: CASSSSGTSGDTQYF.

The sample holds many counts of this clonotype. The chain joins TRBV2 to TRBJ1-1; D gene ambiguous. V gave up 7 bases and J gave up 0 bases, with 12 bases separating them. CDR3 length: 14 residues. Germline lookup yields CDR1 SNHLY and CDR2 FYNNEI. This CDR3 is CASKVLGMNTEAFF. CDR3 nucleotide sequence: TGTGCCAGCAAGGTCTTGGGGATGAACACTGAAGCTTTCTTT.

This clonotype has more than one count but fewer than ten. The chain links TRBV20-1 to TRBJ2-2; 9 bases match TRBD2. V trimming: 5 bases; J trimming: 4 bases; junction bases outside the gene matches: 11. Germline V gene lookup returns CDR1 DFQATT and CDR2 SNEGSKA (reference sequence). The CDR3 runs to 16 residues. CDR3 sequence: CSAYWGTSGRTGELFF. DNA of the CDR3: TGCAGTGCTTACTGGGGCACTAGCGGGCGCACCGGGGAGCTGTTTTTT.

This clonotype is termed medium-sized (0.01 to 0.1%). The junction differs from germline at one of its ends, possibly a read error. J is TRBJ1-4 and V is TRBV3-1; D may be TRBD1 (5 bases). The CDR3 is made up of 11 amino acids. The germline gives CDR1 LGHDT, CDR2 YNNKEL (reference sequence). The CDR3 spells CASSLKTAVIF. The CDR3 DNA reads TGTGCCAGCAGCCTCAAGACAGCGGTGATTTTT.

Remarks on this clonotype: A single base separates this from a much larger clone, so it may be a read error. CDR3 DNA sequence: TGTGCCAGTAGTACCGGACTAGTGGGAGACGGCCAGTACTTC. The encoded protein is CASSTGLVGDGQYF. This chain links TRBV19 with TRBJ2-5, with TRBD2 identical over 7 bases. With 4 bases clipped from V and 10 bases from J, the junction kept 12 bases outside the gene matches. CDR1 is LNHDA, CDR2 SQIVND, per germline (reference sequence). This CDR3 spans 14 amino acids.

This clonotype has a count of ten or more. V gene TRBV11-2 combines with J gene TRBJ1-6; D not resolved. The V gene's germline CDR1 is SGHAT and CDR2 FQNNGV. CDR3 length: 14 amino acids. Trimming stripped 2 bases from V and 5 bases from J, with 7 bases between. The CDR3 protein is CASSLLGDNSPLHF. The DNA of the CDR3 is TGTGCCAGCAGCTTATTAGGAGATAATTCACCCCTCCACTTT.

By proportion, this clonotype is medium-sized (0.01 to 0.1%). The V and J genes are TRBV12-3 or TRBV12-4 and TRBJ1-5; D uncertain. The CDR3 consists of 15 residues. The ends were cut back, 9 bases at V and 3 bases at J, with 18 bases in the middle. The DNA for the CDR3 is TGTGCCAGTGTAAGTTCCCGCAGCTTCAATCAGCCCCAGCATTTT. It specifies CASVSSRSFNQPQHF.

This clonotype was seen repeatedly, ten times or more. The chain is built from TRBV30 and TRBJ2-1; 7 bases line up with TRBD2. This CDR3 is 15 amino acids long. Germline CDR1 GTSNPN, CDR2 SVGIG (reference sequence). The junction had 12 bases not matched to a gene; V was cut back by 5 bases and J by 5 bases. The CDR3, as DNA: TGTGCCTGGGACACCCCTAGCGGATTCGACAATGAGCAGTTCTTC. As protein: CAWDTPSGFDNEQFF.

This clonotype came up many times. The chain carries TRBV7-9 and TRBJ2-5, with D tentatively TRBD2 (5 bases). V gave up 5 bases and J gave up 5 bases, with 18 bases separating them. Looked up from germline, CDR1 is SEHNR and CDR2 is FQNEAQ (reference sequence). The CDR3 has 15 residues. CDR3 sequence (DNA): TGTGCCAGCAGCCCCTTATCGGGAAGTACGGAGACCCAGTACTTC. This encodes CASSPLSGSTETQYF.

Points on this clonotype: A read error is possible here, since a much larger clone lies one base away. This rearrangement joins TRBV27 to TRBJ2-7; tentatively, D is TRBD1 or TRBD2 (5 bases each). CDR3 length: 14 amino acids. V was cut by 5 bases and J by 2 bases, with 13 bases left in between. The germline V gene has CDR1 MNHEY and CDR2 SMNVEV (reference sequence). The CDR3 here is CASSASPGPYEQYF. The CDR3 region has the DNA TGTGCCAGCAGTGCATCTCCGGGGCCCTACGAGCAGTACTTC.

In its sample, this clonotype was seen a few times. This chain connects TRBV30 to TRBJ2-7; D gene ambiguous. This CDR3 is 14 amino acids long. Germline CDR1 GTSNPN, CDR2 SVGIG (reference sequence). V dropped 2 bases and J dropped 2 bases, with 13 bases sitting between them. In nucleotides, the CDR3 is TGTGCCTGGAGTCCAACACCAAAGGCCTACGAGCAGTACTTC. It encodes CAWSPTPKAYEQYF. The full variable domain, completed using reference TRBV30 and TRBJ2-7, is SQTIHQWPATLVQPVGSPLSLECTVEGTSNPNLYWYRQAAGRGLQLLFYSVGIGQISSEVPQNLSASRPQDRQFILSSKKLLLSDSGFYLCAWSPTPKAYEQYFGPGTRLTVT.

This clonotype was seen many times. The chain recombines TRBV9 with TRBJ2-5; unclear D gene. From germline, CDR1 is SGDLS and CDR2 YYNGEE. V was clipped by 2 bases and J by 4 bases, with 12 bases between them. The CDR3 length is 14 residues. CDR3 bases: TGTGCCAGCAGCGTTGGCTGGCCCCCAGAGACCCAGTACTTC. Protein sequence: CASSVGWPPETQYF.

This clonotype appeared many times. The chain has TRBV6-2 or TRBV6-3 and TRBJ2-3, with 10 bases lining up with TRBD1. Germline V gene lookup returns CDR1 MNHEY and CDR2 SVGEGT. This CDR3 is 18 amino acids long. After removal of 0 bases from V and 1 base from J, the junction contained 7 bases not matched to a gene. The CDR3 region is CASSYSSGTGDRTDTQYF. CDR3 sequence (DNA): TGTGCCAGCAGTTACTCGAGTGGGACAGGGGATCGCACAGATACGCAGTATTTT.

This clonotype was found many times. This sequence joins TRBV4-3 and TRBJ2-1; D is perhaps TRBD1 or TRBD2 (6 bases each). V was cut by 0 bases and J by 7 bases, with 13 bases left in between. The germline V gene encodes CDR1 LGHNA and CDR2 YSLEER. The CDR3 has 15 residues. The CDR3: CASSQDRGPGNEQFF. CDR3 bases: TGCGCCAGCAGCCAAGATCGGGGGCCGGGGAATGAGCAGTTCTTC.

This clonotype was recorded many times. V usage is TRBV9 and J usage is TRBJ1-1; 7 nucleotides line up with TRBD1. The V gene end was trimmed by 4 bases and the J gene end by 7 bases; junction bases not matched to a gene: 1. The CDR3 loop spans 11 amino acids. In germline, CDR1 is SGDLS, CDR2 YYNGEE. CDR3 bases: TGTGCCAGCAGCCGGGACAGTGAAGCTTTCTTT. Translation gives CASSRDSEAFF.

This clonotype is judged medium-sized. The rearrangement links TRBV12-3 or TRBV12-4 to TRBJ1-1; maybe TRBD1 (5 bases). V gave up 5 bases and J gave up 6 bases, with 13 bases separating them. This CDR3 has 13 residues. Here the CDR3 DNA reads TGTGCCAGCAGTCCGGGGACGGGCGCTGAAGCTTTCTTT. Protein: CASSPGTGAEAFF.

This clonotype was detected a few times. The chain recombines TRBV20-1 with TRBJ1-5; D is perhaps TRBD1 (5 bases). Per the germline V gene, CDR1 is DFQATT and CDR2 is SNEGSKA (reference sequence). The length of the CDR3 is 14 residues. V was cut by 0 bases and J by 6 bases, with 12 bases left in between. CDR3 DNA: TGCAGTGCTAGAGATCTGGGGCACACTCAGCCCCAGCATTTT. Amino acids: CSARDLGHTQPQHF.

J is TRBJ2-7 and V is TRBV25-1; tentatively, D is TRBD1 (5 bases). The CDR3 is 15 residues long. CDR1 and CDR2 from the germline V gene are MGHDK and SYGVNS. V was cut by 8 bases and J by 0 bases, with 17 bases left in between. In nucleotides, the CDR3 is TGTGCCAGCTCAAGTTCATCAGGGTCCTCCTACGAGCAGTACTTC. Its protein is CASSSSSGSSYEQYF.

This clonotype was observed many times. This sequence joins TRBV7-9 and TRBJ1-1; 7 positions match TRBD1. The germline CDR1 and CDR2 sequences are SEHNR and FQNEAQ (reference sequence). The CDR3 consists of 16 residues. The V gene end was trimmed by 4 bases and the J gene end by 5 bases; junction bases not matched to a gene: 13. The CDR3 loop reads CASSSFSYRGSTEAFF. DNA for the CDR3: TGTGCCAGCAGCTCGTTTTCATACAGGGGATCAACTGAAGCTTTCTTT.